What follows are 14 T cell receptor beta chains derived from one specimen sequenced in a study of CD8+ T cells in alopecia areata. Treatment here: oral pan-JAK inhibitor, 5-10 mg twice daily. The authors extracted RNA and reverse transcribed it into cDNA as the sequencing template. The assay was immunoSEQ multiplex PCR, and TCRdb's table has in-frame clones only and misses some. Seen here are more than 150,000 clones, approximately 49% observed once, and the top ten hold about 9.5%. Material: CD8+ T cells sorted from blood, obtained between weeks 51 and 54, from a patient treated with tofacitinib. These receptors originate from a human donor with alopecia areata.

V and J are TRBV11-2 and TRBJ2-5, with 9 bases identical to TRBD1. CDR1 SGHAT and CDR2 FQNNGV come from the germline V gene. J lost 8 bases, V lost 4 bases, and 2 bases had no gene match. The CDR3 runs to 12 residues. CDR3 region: CASSSGQGTQYF. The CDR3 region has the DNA TGTGCCAGCAGCTCGGGACAGGGAACCCAGTACTTC.

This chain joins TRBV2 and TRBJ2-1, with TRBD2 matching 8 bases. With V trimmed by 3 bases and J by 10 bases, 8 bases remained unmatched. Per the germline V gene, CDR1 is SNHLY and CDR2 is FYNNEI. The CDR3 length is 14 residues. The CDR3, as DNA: TGTGCCAGCAGTGAGATGGGACTAGTGGGGGAGCAGTTCTTC. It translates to CASSEMGLVGEQFF.

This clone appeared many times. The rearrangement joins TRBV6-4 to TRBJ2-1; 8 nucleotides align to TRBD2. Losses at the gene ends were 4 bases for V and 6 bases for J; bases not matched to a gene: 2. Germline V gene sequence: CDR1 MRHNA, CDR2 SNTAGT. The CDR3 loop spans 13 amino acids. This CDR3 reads CASSAGTSNEQFF. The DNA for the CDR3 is TGTGCCAGCAGTGCCGGGACTAGCAATGAGCAGTTCTTC.

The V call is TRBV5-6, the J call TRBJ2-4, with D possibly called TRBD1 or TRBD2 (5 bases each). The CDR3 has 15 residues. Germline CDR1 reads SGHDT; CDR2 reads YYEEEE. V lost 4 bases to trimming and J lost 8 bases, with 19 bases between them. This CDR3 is CASSQGTGRRDIQYF. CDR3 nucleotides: TGTGCCAGCAGCCAAGGGACCGGCCGGAGAGACATTCAGTACTTC. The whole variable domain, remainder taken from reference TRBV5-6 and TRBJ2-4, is DAGVTQSPTHLIKTRGQQVTLRCSPKSGHDTVSWYQQALGQGPQFIFQYYEEEERQRGNFPDRFSGHQFPNYSSELNVNALLLGDSALYLCASSQGTGRRDIQYFGAGTRLSVL.

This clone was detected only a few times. The CDR3 region has the DNA TGTGCCAGCTCTTCATGGGCCTCGAACACCGGGGAGCTGTTTTTT. As protein: CASSSWASNTGELFF. The rearrangement joins TRBV11-2 to TRBJ2-2; D not resolved. V gave up 8 bases and J gave up 0 bases, with 13 bases separating them. The CDR3 is 15 amino acids. Germline CDR1 SGHAT, CDR2 FQNNGV. Complete variable domain (other parts from reference TRBV11-2 and TRBJ2-2): EAGVAQSPRYKIIEKRQSVAFWCNPISGHATLYWYQQILGQGPKLLIQFQNNGVVDDSQLPKDRFSAERLKGVDSTLKIQPAKLEDSAVYLCASSSWASNTGELFFGEGSRLTVL.

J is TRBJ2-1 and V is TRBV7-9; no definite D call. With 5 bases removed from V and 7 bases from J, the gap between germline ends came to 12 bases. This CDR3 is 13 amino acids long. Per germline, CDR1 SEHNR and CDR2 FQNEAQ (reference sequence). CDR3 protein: CASSVSLRNEQFF. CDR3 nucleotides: TGTGCCAGCAGCGTCTCTCTTCGGAATGAGCAGTTCTTC.

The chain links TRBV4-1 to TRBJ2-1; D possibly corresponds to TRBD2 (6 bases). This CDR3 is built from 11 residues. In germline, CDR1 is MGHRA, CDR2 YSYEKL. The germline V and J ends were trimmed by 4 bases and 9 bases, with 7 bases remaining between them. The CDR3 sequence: CASSLSGEQFF. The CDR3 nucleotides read TGCGCCAGCAGCCTTAGCGGTGAGCAGTTCTTC.

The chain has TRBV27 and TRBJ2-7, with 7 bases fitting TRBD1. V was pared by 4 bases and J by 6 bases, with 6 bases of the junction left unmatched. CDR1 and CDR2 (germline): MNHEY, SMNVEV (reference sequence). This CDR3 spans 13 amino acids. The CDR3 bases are TGTGCCAGCAGTTCGGTAGGGGGCCCCGAGCAGTACTTC. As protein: CASSSVGGPEQYF.

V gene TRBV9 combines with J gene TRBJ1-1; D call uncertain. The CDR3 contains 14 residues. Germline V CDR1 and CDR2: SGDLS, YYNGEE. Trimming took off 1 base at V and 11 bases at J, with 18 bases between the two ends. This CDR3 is CASSVQSDLFGAFF. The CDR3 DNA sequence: TGTGCCAGCAGCGTACAATCGGACCTTTTTGGGGCTTTCTTT.

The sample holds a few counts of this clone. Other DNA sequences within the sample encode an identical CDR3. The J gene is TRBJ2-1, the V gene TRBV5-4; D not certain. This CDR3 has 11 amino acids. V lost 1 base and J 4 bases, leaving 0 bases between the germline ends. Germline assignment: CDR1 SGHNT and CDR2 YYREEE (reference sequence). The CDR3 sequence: CASSLYNEQFF. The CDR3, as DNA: TGTGCCAGCAGCTTGTACAATGAGCAGTTCTTC. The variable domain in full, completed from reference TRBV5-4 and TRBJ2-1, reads ETGVTQSPTHLIKTRGQQVTLRCSSQSGHNTVSWYQQALGQGPQFIFQYYREEENGRGNFPPRFSGLQFPNYSSELNVNALELDDSALYLCASSLYNEQFFGPGTRLTVL.

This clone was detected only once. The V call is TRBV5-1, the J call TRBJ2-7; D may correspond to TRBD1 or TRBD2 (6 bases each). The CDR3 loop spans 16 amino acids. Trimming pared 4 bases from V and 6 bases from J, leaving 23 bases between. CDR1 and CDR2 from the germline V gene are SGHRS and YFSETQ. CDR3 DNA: TGCGCCAGCAGCCAGAGGGGGGCCACGTCCCGGGGCGAGCAGTACTTC. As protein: CASSQRGATSRGEQYF.

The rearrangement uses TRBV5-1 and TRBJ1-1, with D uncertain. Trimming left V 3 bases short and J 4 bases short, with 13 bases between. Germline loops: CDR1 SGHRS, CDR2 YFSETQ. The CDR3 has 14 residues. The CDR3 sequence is CASSSGPSGTEAFF. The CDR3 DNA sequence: TGCGCCAGCAGCTCCGGACCCTCGGGCACTGAAGCTTTCTTT.

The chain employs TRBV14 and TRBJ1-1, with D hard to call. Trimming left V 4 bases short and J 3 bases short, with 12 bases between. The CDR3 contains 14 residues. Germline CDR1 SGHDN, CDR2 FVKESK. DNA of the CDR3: TGTGCCAGCAGCCTGCTACCTCTGGACACTGAAGCTTTCTTT. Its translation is CASSLLPLDTEAFF.

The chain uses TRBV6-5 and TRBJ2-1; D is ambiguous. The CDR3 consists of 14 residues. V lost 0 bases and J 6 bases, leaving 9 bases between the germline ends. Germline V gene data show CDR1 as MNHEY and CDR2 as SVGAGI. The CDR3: CASSYSKPSNEQFF. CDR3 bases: TGTGCCAGCAGTTACTCGAAGCCTAGCAATGAGCAGTTCTTC.